This TCR beta chain was observed in a study of control samples from healthy donors and cancer patients. From germline, CDR1 is SGHRS and CDR2 YFSETQ. Trimming left V 0 bases short and J 8 bases short, with 14 bases between. CDR3 length equals 14 residues. Libraries were prepared by immunoSEQ multiplex PCR; TCRdb keeps only in-frame clonotypes and omits some of them. The top ten hold 1% to 1.5% of the sample, which has about 65,000 clones, 75% to 95% seen once. The genes are TRBV5-1 and TRBJ1-2; D gene ambiguous. Sequenced sample: PBMCs. The origin of this receptor is a woman aged 50 to 65 with colorectal cancer. The CDR3 spells CASSLAGSIGGYTF. In DNA form, the CDR3 reads TGCGCCAGCAGCTTGGCCGGCAGTATTGGGGGCTACACCTTC.